This T cell receptor (beta chain) comes out of a study of cytomegalovirus exposure and HLA in healthy donors. Vbeta (60) and Jbeta (13) primers were used in the PCR. The table came from immunoSEQ multiplex PCR; TCRdb's copy has only in-frame clones and leaves some out. The sample carries 150,000 to 200,000 clones, 80% recorded once. Germline assignment: CDR1 SEHNR and CDR2 FQNEAQ (reference sequence). This CDR3 is built from 15 residues. Trimming shortened V by 5 bases and J by 0 bases, and 14 bases separated the two germline ends. The gene calls are TRBV7-9 and TRBJ2-7, with D possibly being TRBD1 (6 bases). The sample comprised PBMCs. This receptor was identified in a male donor in good health and CMV-seropositive. The CDR3 loop reads CASSPGQTSSYEQYF. In DNA, the CDR3 is TGTGCCAGCAGCCCGGGACAAACGAGCTCCTACGAGCAGTACTTC.